This TCR beta chain was retrieved from a study of shared clonotypes between healthy human individuals. Overall study findings and caveats: A generally larger estimated richness was seen in naive subsets than in memory subsets.

Measured with immunoSEQ multiplex PCR; TCRdb has only the in-frame clones, and not every one. The data contain some 1 million clones, roughly 80% of them singletons. As regards this clone: The antigen is not known.

Unmatched junction bases numbered 8, after V lost 5 bases and J lost 1 base. Germline CDR1 reads SGHNT; CDR2 reads YENEEA. CDR3 length: 17 residues. V and J are TRBV11-3 and TRBJ2-3; 11 nucleotides line up with TRBD2. This clonotype originated in a young man in good health. The sequencing sample was made of memory CD4+ T cells sorted from blood. Subset noted: CD45RA-negative fraction. Written as DNA, the CDR3 is TGTGCCAGCAGCACCGGGACTAGCGGCCTTGGCACAGATACGCAGTATTTT. The encoded protein is CASSTGTSGLGTDTQYF.